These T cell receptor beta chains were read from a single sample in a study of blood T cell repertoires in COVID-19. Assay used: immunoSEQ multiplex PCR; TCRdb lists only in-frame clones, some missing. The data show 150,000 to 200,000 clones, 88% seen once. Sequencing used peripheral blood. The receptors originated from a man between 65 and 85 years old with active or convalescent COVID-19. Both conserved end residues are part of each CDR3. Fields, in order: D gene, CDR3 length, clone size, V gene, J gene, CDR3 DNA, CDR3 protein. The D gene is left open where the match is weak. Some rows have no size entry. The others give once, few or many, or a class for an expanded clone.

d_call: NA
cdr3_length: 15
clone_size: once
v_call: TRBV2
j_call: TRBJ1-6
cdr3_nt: TGTGCCAGCAGTGAGGTGAGGGAGGATAATTCACCCCTCCACTTT
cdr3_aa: CASSEVREDNSPLHF

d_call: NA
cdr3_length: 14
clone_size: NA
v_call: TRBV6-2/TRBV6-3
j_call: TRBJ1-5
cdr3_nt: TGTGCCAGCAGTTTGACAGGAGACAATCAGCCCCAGCATTTT
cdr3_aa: CASSLTGDNQPQHF

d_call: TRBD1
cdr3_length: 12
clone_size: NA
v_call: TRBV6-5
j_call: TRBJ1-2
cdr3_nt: TGTGCCAGCAGGGGACAGATCTATGGCTACACCTTC
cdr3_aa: CASRGQIYGYTF

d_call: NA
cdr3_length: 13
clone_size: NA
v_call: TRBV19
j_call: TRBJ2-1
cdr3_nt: TGTGCCACCCGGACAGACCGTCTTGGTGAGCAGTTCTTC
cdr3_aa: CATRTDRLGEQFF

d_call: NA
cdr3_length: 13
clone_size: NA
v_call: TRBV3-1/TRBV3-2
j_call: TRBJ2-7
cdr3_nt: TGTGCCAGCAGCCTTAGAGGCGGGTACGAGCAGTACTTC
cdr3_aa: CASSLRGGYEQYF

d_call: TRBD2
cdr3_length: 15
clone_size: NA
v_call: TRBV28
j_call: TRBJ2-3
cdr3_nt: TGTGCCAGCTTCGGCCTCGAGGGAGGGACAGATACGCAGTATTTT
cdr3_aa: CASFGLEGGTDTQYF

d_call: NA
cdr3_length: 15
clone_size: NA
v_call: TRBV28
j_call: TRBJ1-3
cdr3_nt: TGTGCCAGCAGTCCCCCAAACCGGGCTGGAAACACCATATATTTT
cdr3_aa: CASSPPNRAGNTIYF

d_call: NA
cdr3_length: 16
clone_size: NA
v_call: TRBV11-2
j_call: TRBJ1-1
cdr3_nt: TGTGCCAGCAGCAAACCCAGGGGCCTATTGAACACTGAAGCTTTCTTT
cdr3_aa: CASSKPRGLLNTEAFF

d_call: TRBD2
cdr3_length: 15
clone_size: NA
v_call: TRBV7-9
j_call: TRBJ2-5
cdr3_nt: TGTGCCAGCAGCGTTAGACTAGCGAGCAAAGAGACCCAGTACTTC
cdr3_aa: CASSVRLASKETQYF

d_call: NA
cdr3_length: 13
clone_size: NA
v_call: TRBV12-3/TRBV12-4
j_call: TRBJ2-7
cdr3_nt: TGTGCCAGCAGTTTAGTGTCCACTCACGAGCAGTACTTC
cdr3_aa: CASSLVSTHEQYF

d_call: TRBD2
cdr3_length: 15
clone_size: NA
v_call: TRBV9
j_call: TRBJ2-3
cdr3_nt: TGTGCCAGCAGCGGAAGCGGGGGGGGTACAGATACGCAGTATTTT
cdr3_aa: CASSGSGGGTDTQYF

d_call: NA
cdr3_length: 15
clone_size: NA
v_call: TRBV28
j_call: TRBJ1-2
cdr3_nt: TGTGCCAGCAGTTCCCCCCCGGGTACCGACTATGGCTACACCTTC
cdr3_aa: CASSSPPGTDYGYTF

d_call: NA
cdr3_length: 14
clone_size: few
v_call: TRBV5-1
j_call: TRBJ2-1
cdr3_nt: TGCGCCAGCAGCCACGAGGACAGCTACAATGAGCAGTTCTTC
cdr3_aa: CASSHEDSYNEQFF

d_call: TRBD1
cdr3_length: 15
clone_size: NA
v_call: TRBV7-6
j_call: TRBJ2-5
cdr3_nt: TGTGCCAGCAGCCGTGGACAGGGGGCTCGGGAGACCCAGTACTTC
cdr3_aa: CASSRGQGARETQYF

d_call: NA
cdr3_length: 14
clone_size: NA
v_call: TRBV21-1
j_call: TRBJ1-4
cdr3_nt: TGTGCCAGCAGTCCCAGTCGTATAAATGAAAAACTGTTTTTT
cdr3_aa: CASSPSRINEKLFF

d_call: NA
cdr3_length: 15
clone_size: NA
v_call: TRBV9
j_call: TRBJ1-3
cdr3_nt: TGTGCCAGCAGCTCTACAGGGTTCGATGGAAACACCATATATTTT
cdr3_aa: CASSSTGFDGNTIYF

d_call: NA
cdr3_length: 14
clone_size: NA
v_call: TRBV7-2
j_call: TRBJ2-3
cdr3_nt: TGTGCCAGCAGCCACCCAGGGCGCACAGATACGCAGTATTTT
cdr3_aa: CASSHPGRTDTQYF

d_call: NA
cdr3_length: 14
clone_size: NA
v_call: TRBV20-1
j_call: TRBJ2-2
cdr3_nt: TGCAGTGCTAGTCCAGGGTCCGGGCCCGGGGAGCTGTTTTTT
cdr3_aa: CSASPGSGPGELFF

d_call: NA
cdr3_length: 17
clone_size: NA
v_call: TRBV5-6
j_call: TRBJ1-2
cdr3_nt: TGTGCCAGCACCCACGCCCCGGATCCGGCGGGGCGCTATGGCTACACCTTC
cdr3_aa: CASTHAPDPAGRYGYTF

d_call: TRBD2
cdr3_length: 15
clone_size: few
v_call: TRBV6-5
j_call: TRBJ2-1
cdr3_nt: TGTGCCAGCAGATTTGATAGCGGGAGCTACAATGAGCAGTTCTTC
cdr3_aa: CASRFDSGSYNEQFF

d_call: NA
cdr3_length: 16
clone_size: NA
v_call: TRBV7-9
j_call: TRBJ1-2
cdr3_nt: TGTGCCAGCAGCTTATTTTTGGGGGCGGACGTCTATGGCTACACCTTC
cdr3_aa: CASSLFLGADVYGYTF

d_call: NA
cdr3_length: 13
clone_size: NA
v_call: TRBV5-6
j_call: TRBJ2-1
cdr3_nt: TGTGCCAGCAGCCCGACAGATTACAATGAGCAGTTCTTC
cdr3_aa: CASSPTDYNEQFF

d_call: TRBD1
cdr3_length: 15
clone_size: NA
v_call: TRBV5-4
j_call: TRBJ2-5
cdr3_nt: TGTGCCAGCAGCCGCTCGACAGGGAGCCAAGAGACCCAGTACTTC
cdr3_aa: CASSRSTGSQETQYF

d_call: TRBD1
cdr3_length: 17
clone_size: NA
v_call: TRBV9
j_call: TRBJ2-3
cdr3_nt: TGTGCCAGCAGCGTAGGCGCCTGGACAGGGAGTACAGATACGCAGTATTTT
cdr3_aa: CASSVGAWTGSTDTQYF

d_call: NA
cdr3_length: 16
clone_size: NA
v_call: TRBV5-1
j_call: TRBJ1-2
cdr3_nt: TGCGCCAGCAGCTTGGAGCCTAGACAGTATAACTATGGCTACACCTTC
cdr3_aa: CASSLEPRQYNYGYTF

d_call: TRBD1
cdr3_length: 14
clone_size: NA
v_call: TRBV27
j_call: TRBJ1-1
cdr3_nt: TGTGCCAGCAGTTTATCGGGACAGGCCTCCGAAGCTTTCTTT
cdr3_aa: CASSLSGQASEAFF

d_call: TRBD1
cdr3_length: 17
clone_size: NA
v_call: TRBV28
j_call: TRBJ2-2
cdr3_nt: TGTGCCAGCAGTCGATCGACAGGGGTTGTTAACACCGGGGAGCTGTTTTTT
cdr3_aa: CASSRSTGVVNTGELFF

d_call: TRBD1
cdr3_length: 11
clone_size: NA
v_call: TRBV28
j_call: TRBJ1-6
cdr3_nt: TGTGCCAGCAGCAGCCGGGACAGGGAGGATTTT
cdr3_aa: CASSSRDREDF

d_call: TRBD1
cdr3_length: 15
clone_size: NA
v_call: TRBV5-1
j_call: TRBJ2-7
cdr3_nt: TGCGCCAGCAGCTCCACCCGGGACAGGGGTCGTGAGCAGTACTTC
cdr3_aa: CASSSTRDRGREQYF

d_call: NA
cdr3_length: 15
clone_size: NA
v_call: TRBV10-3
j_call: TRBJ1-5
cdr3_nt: TGTGCCATCAGTGAGTCGACTGGGAGTCTTCAGCCCCAGCATTTT
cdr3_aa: CAISESTGSLQPQHF

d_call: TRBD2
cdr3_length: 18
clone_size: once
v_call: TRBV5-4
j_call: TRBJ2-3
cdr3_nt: TGTGCCAGCAGCTTGGCTGGGACTAGCGGGTCTAGCACAGATACGCAGTATTTT
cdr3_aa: CASSLAGTSGSSTDTQYF

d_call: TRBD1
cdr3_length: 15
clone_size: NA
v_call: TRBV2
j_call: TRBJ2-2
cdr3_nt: TGTGCCAGGAGAACCGGGACAGGGCTAACCGGGGAGCTGTTTTTT
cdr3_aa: CARRTGTGLTGELFF

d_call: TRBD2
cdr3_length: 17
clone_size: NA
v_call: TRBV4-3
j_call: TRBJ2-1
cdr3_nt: TGCGCCAGCAGCCAAGGGTGGGGCGGGGGGCCTGACAATGAGCAGTTCTTC
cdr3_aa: CASSQGWGGGPDNEQFF

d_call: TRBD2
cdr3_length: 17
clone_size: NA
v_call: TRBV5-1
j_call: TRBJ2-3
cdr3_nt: TGCGCCAGCAGCTTGGGACTAGCGGGATGGGACACAGATACGCAGTATTTT
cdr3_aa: CASSLGLAGWDTDTQYF

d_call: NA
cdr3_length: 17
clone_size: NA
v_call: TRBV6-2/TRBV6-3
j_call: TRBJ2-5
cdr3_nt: TGTGCCAGCAGCCCACGGTACGGCCTCGACAGTGAAGAGACCCAGTACTTC
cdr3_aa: CASSPRYGLDSEETQYF

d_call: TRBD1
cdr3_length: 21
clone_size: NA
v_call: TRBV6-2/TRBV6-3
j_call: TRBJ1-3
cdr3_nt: TGTGCCAGCAGCTCACATACCGCTACGACCCGACGGGGGACAGCTGGAAACACCATATATTTT
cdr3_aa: CASSSHTATTRRGTAGNTIYF

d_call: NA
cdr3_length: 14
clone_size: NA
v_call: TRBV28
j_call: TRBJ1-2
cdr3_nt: TGTGCCAGCAGTTTCACTTGGTCTAACTATGGCTACACCTTC
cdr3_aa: CASSFTWSNYGYTF

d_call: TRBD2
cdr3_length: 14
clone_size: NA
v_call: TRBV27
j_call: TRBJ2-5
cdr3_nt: TGTGCCAACCCCCCGCGGGGGGCCCAAGAGACCCAGTACTTC
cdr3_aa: CANPPRGAQETQYF

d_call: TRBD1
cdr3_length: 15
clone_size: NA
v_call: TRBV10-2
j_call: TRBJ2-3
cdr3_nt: TGCGCCAGCAGACGATGGGACAGAATCACAGATACGCAGTATTTT
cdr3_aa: CASRRWDRITDTQYF

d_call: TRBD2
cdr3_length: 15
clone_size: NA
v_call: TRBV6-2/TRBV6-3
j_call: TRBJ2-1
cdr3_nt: TGTGCCAGCAGTTCCCAACTAGCGGGCAACAATGAGCAGTTCTTC
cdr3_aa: CASSSQLAGNNEQFF

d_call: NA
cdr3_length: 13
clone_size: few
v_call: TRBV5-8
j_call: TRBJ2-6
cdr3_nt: TGTGCCAGCAGCCAGAGGGGGGCCAACGTCCTGACTTTC
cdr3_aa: CASSQRGANVLTF

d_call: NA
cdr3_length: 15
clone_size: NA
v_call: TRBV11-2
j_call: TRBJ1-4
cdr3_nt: TGTGCCAGCAGCTTAACCGACAGCAATAATGAAAAACTGTTTTTT
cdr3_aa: CASSLTDSNNEKLFF

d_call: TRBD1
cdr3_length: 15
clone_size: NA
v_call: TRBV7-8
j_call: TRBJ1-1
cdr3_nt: TGTGCCAGCACCGAATTGACAGGGGGTGCCACTGAAGCTTTCTTT
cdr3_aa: CASTELTGGATEAFF

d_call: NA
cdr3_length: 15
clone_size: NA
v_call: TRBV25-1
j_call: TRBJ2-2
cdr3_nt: TGTGCCAGCAGTGACACAGGACAGATCACCGGGGAGCTGTTTTTT
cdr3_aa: CASSDTGQITGELFF

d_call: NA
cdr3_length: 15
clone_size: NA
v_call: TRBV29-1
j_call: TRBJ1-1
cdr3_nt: TGCAGCGCCAAACTACAGGGATCTATGAACACTGAAGCTTTCTTT
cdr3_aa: CSAKLQGSMNTEAFF

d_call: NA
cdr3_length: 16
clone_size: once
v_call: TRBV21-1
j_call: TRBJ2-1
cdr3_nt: TGTGCCAGCAGCAAATACAGGGTCAGAGACTACAATGAGCAGTTCTTC
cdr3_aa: CASSKYRVRDYNEQFF

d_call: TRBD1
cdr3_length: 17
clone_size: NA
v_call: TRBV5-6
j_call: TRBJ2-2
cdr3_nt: TGTGCCAGCACCAACCGAGGGACAGGGGATGTCACCGGGGAGCTGTTTTTT
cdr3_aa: CASTNRGTGDVTGELFF

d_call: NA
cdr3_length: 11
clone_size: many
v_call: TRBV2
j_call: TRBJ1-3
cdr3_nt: TGTGCCAGCACGGGGGTAAACACCATATATTTT
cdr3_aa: CASTGVNTIYF